These T cell receptor beta chains were read from a single sample in a study of blood T cell repertoires in COVID-19. Assay: immunoSEQ multiplex PCR; the TCRdb copy retains only in-frame clones and omits some. Of approximately 270,000 clones detected, 80% to 90% appear once; the ten largest clones hold over 1.3%. Sequencing used peripheral blood. These receptors all stem from a man older than 75 with acute or convalescent COVID-19. The CDR3 runs from the conserved cysteine through the conserved F or W. The D gene is left open where the match is weak. Clone sizes are given selectively: once, few, many, or a class where the clone is expanded.

CDR3aa	CDR3nt	abundance	d_gene	v_gene	j_gene
CSASPRGRGDQPQHF	TGCAGTGCTAGTCCTAGGGGGAGGGGGGATCAGCCCCAGCATTTT	-	-	TRBV20-1	TRBJ1-5
CASSLGLGSGEQYF	TGTGCCAGCAGCCTCGGGCTGGGGTCGGGGGAGCAGTACTTC	-	-	TRBV28	TRBJ2-7
CASRETSGGAETQYF	TGTGCCAGCAGGGAGACTAGCGGGGGGGCGGAGACCCAGTACTTC	-	TRBD2	TRBV2	TRBJ2-5
CASSSGQGAFTEAFF	TGTGCCAGCAGTTCAGGACAGGGGGCCTTCACTGAAGCTTTCTTT	-	TRBD1	TRBV27	TRBJ1-1
CASSTPGQGSNQPQHF	TGTGCCAGTAGTACTCCGGGACAGGGAAGCAATCAGCCCCAGCATTTT	-	TRBD1	TRBV19	TRBJ1-5
CASSPGLAGSSYEQYF	TGTGCCAGCAGCCCCGGACTAGCAGGGTCGTCCTACGAGCAGTACTTC	-	TRBD2	TRBV7-6	TRBJ2-7
CASSPRDGGSYNEQFF	TGTGCCAGCAGCCCCCGCGACGGCGGCTCCTACAATGAGCAGTTCTTC	-	-	TRBV7-2	TRBJ2-1
CASETNRGSNSPLHF	TGTGCCAGCGAAACTAACAGGGGTTCTAATTCACCCCTCCACTTT	-	TRBD1	TRBV19	TRBJ1-6
CASSELHQGFGNTIYF	TGTGCCAGCAGCGAACTGCACCAGGGGTTTGGAAACACCATATATTTT	-	-	TRBV9	TRBJ1-3
CASRPRLGDTDTQYF	TGTGCCAGTAGACCTAGGCTTGGAGACACAGATACGCAGTATTTT	-	-	TRBV19	TRBJ2-3
CASSPPGGQPQHF	TGTGCCAGCTCACCCCCGGGGGGTCAGCCCCAGCATTTT	few	-	TRBV18	TRBJ1-5
CASSLGGSSGNTIYF	TGTGCCAGCAGCTTAGGTGGGAGCTCTGGAAACACCATATATTTT	once	-	TRBV11-3	TRBJ1-3
CASSPADRSNEKLFF	TGTGCCAGCTCACCGGCGGACAGATCTAATGAAAAACTGTTTTTT	few	-	TRBV18	TRBJ1-4
CASSLEGLFDEKLFF	TGTGCCAGCAGCTTAGAGGGGCTATTTGATGAAAAACTGTTTTTT	-	-	TRBV7-9	TRBJ1-4
CASRSTGDYSNQPQHF	TGTGCCAGCAGATCGACAGGGGATTATAGCAATCAGCCCCAGCATTTT	once	TRBD1	TRBV2	TRBJ1-5
CASSPPGQASYEQYF	TGTGCCAGCTCACCCCCGGGACAGGCCTCCTACGAGCAGTACTTC	-	TRBD1	TRBV18	TRBJ2-7
CASRNSQASGNTIYF	TGTGCCAGTAGGAACTCACAGGCCTCTGGAAACACCATATATTTT	-	-	TRBV19	TRBJ1-3
CASSAGSREQYF	TGTGCCAGCAGCGCCGGGAGCCGCGAGCAGTACTTC	-	-	TRBV9	TRBJ2-7
CASRAGTGVWAEAFF	TGTGCCAGTAGAGCCGGGACAGGGGTTTGGGCTGAAGCTTTCTTT	-	TRBD1	TRBV19	TRBJ1-1
CASTSTGSYEQYF	TGCGCCAGCACTTCGACTGGGAGCTACGAGCAGTACTTC	-	-	TRBV10-2	TRBJ2-7
CASSQLTGSGTEAFF	TGTGCCAGTAGTCAACTCACAGGGAGCGGCACTGAAGCTTTCTTT	-	-	TRBV19	TRBJ1-1
CASSPGRGVRNEQFF	TGTGCCAGCAGCCCAGGACGGGGGGTTCGAAATGAGCAGTTCTTC	few	TRBD2	TRBV7-6	TRBJ2-1
CASSLAGQGTNQPQHF	TGTGCCAGCAGCTTAGCTGGACAGGGAACCAATCAGCCCCAGCATTTT	-	TRBD1	TRBV7-2	TRBJ1-5
CASSIATDQETQYF	TGTGCCAGTAGTATTGCGACAGACCAAGAGACCCAGTACTTC	-	-	TRBV19	TRBJ2-5
CASSIEGGNQPQHF	TGTGCCAGTAGTATTGAGGGAGGCAATCAGCCCCAGCATTTT	once	-	TRBV19	TRBJ1-5
CASSSEGGSSPYEQYF	TGTGCCAGCAGTTCCGAGGGGGGGAGCTCCCCCTACGAGCAGTACTTC	once	-	TRBV28	TRBJ2-7
CASSLGQGRGYTF	TGCGCCAGCAGCCTAGGACAGGGTAGAGGCTACACCTTC	-	TRBD1	TRBV5-1	TRBJ1-2
CASSLGLPSGNTIYF	TGTGCCAGCAGCTTGGGGCTTCCATCTGGAAACACCATATATTTT	-	-	TRBV5-6	TRBJ1-3
CASSREIADRGNGYTF	TGTGCCAGCAGCCGGGAAATAGCGGACAGGGGGAATGGCTACACCTTC	-	TRBD1	TRBV3-1/TRBV3-2	TRBJ1-2
CASSSSQGYEQYF	TGTGCCAGCTCATCTTCACAGGGGTACGAGCAGTACTTC	-	TRBD1	TRBV18	TRBJ2-7
CASSEITGGGYTF	TGTGCCAGCAGCGAGATAACAGGGGGCGGCTACACCTTC	-	TRBD1	TRBV9	TRBJ1-2
CASSFGTALRRGQFF	TGTGCCAGCAGCTTTGGGACAGCTCTCCGGCGTGGGCAGTTCTTC	-	TRBD1	TRBV11-2	TRBJ2-1
CASSFQGGRNNEQFF	TGTGCCAGCAGCTTCCAAGGGGGAAGGAACAATGAGCAGTTCTTC	-	-	TRBV5-4	TRBJ2-1
CASSFSGQGQPQHF	TGTGCCAGCAGTTTCTCCGGACAGGGTCAGCCCCAGCATTTT	-	TRBD1	TRBV27	TRBJ1-5
CASSLVTAGASYEQYF	TGTGCCAGCAGCTTAGTTACAGCGGGGGCCTCCTACGAGCAGTACTTC	-	TRBD2	TRBV7-6	TRBJ2-7
CAGRDRGTGELFF	TGTGCCGGTAGGGACAGGGGCACCGGGGAGCTGTTTTTT	-	TRBD1	TRBV19	TRBJ2-2
CASSPDSNYEQYF	TGTGCCAGCTCACCCGACAGCAACTACGAGCAGTACTTC	once	-	TRBV18	TRBJ2-7
CASSPSGGNNEQFF	TGTGCCAGCAGCCCTAGCGGGGGGAACAATGAGCAGTTCTTC	-	TRBD2	TRBV2	TRBJ2-1
CAISESWGQDGYTF	TGTGCCATCAGTGAGTCATGGGGGCAAGACGGCTACACCTTC	-	-	TRBV10-3	TRBJ1-2
CASSLVASGGFWYEQYF	TGTGCCAGCAGCTTAGTGGCTAGCGGGGGGTTTTGGTACGAGCAGTACTTC	-	TRBD2	TRBV7-8	TRBJ2-7
CASSLASLAGTDTQYF	TGTGCCAGCAGCTTAGCGTCACTAGCGGGCACAGATACGCAGTATTTT	-	TRBD2	TRBV7-2	TRBJ2-3
CASSVEGTAYGYTF	TGTGCCAGCAGCGTAGAGGGGACAGCCTATGGCTACACCTTC	-	TRBD1	TRBV7-8	TRBJ1-2
CASSFLKAENTEAFF	TGTGCCAGCAGCTTCCTAAAGGCGGAGAACACTGAAGCTTTCTTT	-	-	TRBV27	TRBJ1-1
CSIQGDTEKLFF	TGTTCGATCCAGGGGGATACTGAAAAACTGTTTTTT	-	TRBD1	TRBV19	TRBJ1-4
CASSQGPSGRTGELFF	TGTGCCAGCAGCCAAGGCCCCAGCGGTCGCACCGGGGAGCTGTTTTTT	-	-	TRBV3-1/TRBV3-2	TRBJ2-2
CASTGEINTEAFF	TGTGCCAGCACAGGGGAGATTAACACTGAAGCTTTCTTT	-	-	TRBV12-3/TRBV12-4	TRBJ1-1
CASSDPGLAGRYTQYF	TGTGCCAGCTCAGATCCGGGACTAGCGGGAAGGTATACGCAGTATTTT	-	TRBD2	TRBV18	TRBJ2-3
CASSLVLQGVAFF	TGTGCCAGCAGCCTTGTACTACAGGGAGTAGCTTTCTTT	-	-	TRBV7-3	TRBJ1-1
CSVGAGGWTEAFF	TGCAGCGTTGGGGCCGGGGGGTGGACTGAAGCTTTCTTT	-	-	TRBV29-1	TRBJ1-1
CASRWEASLETQYF	TGTGCCAGCAGGTGGGAGGCTAGCTTAGAGACCCAGTACTTC	-	-	TRBV6-5	TRBJ2-5
CASSFPRSDSPLHF	TGTGCCAGCAGCTTCCCTAGAAGCGATTCACCCCTCCACTTT	-	-	TRBV5-6	TRBJ1-6
CASSMGTSYGYTF	TGTGCCAGTAGTATGGGGACATCTTATGGCTACACCTTC	-	-	TRBV19	TRBJ1-2
CASSFGELSGNTIYF	TGTGCCAGCAGTTTCGGGGAGCTCTCTGGAAACACCATATATTTT	-	-	TRBV28	TRBJ1-3
CASTRDRRNSPLHF	TGTGCCAGCACTCGGGACAGGCGTAATTCACCCCTCCACTTT	-	TRBD1	TRBV7-9	TRBJ1-6
CASSPSLAGYNEQFF	TGTGCCAGCAGCCCATCACTAGCGGGTTACAATGAGCAGTTCTTC	-	TRBD2	TRBV11-1	TRBJ2-1